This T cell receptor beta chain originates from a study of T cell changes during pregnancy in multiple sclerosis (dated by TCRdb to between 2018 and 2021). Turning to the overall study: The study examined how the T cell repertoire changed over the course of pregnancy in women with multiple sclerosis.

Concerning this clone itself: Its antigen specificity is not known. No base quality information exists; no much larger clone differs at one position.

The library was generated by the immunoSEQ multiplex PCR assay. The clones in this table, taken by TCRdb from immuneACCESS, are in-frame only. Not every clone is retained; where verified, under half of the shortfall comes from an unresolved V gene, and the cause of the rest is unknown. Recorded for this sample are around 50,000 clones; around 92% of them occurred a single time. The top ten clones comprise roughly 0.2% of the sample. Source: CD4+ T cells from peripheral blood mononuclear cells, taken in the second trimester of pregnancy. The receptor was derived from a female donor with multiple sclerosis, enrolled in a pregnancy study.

In nucleotides, the sequence is TGTGCCAGCAGCTTGAGGGAGAAAATACAGGGAGATACGCAGTATTTT. Translation gives CASSLREKIQGDTQYF. The sequence joins TRBV5-6 to TRBJ2-3; the D gene is perhaps TRBD1, on 6 matching bases. The germline V gene supplies CDR1 SGHDT and CDR2 YYEEEE. Trimming at the junction amounts to 1 base on V and 5 bases on J, and the germline ends lie 17 bases apart. The CDR3 contains 16 residues, cysteine and phenylalanine counted. Only CDR3 DNA is held: 48 bases, read in frame from base 1.